The clone carrying this T cell receptor (beta chain) was counted only a few times. Its antigen is undetermined. This sample was taken from a study of beta chain features in type 1 diabetes. Study outcomes and limitations: It was not settled here whether HLA type affects TCRB rearrangement. A moderate, significant TCRB CDR3 shortening appeared in type 1 diabetes across four CD4+ subsets.

Sequencing targeted expressed TCRB transcripts, as all isolated RNA had been reverse transcribed. Sequenced by immunoSEQ multiplex PCR; TCRdb stores in-frame clones only, minus some. The table has about 15,000 clones, about 70% seen once. Germline loops: CDR1 SGHNT, CDR2 YYREEE (reference sequence). This CDR3 contains 15 residues. V lost 1 base to trimming and J lost 0 bases; unmatched junction nucleotides: 3. The clonotype was recovered from a man aged 30 to 39 with type 1 diabetes. Material: stem cell memory CD4+ T cells from blood. The rearrangement joins TRBV5-4 to TRBJ2-5; 7 positions agree with TRBD2. CDR3 region: CASSLRLAHQETQYF. Written as DNA, the CDR3 is TGTGCCAGCAGCTTGAGACTAGCCCACCAAGAGACCCAGTACTTC.